This TCR beta chain was retrieved from a study of shared clonotypes between healthy human individuals. Splitting of each subset's genomic DNA was done evenly across several immunoSEQ plates. Replicate PCRs run on sorted subsets employed approximately 0.2 ug DNA, some 33,000 T cell genomes. The method was immunoSEQ multiplex PCR; TCRdb's version includes in-frame clones alone and lacks a portion of them. This sample carries around 600,000 clones, more than 95% of them seen once, and the ten largest clones take roughly 0.29%. CDR3 length: 14 residues. CDR1 and CDR2 (germline): LGHNA, YSLEER. The ends lost 3 bases at V and 3 bases at J; junction bases unmatched: 4. Naive CD8 cells comprised CD45RO-negative, CCR7-positively selected cells, excluding terminally differentiated effector memory CD45RA+ cells.

Sequenced sample: naive CD8+ T cells sorted from blood. This receptor was obtained from a man aged 25-45 years in good health. The chain has TRBV4-3 and TRBJ2-7; 8 nucleotides align to TRBD2. In DNA form, the CDR3 reads TGCGCCAGCAGCCAGACTACTAGCGGCTACGAGCAGTACTTC. Translated: CASSQTTSGYEQYF.